The entry below gives a single T cell receptor beta chain sequence along with its context. Its antigen is currently unknown. This sample was included in a study of T cell responses to AZD1222 COVID-19 vaccine. General study points: Spike-specific TCR breadth and depth were elevated following two AZD1222 doses. Across the whole spike, CD4 TCRs peaked at regions 160-218 and 743-854. Reportedly, nearly half of unique spike TCRs recognized epitopes outside B.1.351/B.1.1.7 mutations. Clonal diversity was possibly underestimated; the donors were predominantly white British and more often female.

Deletions cut 2 bases from V and 2 bases from J, with 8 bases between. The CDR3 is 14 amino acids. Germline V gene sequence: CDR1 SGHNT, CDR2 YYREEE (reference sequence). Produced via immunoSEQ multiplex PCR; TCRdb's table is partial and in-frame only. The sample has 150,000 to 200,000 clones; 90% are singletons. This sequence originates from an adult in good health. This specimen was peripheral blood, taken on day 0 of AZD1222 vaccination. The chain has TRBV5-4 and TRBJ1-3, with D perhaps TRBD1 (6 bases). This CDR3 reads CASSLQGPGNTIYF. CDR3 coding DNA: TGTGCCAGCAGCTTACAGGGTCCTGGAAACACCATATATTTT.